These 12 T cell receptor beta chains were all obtained from the same sample, sequenced in a study of CXCR3-negative and CXCR3-positive naive CD8 T cells. Preparation of TRB cDNA libraries relied on 5' RACE carrying UMI labels. TCRdb re-called the 5' RACE reads, yielding one record per CDR3 amino acid sequence without DNA. This sample lists under 85,000 distinct CDR3 sequences; its ten largest clones have about 1.5%. The specimen sequenced was naive CXCR3- CD8+ T cells from blood. Regarding subset: CD45RO-CCR7+CD27+CD95- naive CD8+ T cells lacking CXCR3 (TNR3-). The receptors were sampled from a human donor in good health. Some clones in this sample may be carry-over from other donors' samples.

V usage is TRBV14 and J usage is TRBJ2-3; the D call of TRBD1 rests on TCRdb alone, since no DNA is present to check it. Germline assignment: CDR1 SGHDN and CDR2 FVKESK. The CDR3 has 17 amino acids. The CDR3 is CASSHWGQGISTDTQYF.

The CDR3 loop reads CAITETSSSYEQYF. The rearrangement links TRBV10-3 to TRBJ2-7. Per germline, CDR1 ENHRY and CDR2 SYGVKD. The CDR3 runs to 14 residues.

The V call is TRBV6-2 or TRBV6-3, the J call TRBJ1-2. Germline V gene data show CDR1 as MNHEY and CDR2 as SVGEGT. CDR3 size: 14 residues. The CDR3 reads CASSYSLSWYGYTF.

The chain has TRBV5-1 and TRBJ2-4; the TRBD1 assignment by TCRdb is unverifiable without DNA. The CDR3 totals 17 residues. Per the germline V gene, CDR1 is SGHRS and CDR2 is YFSETQ. This chain's CDR3 is CASLISGGLLAKNIQYF.

The V gene is TRBV29-1, the J gene TRBJ1-2. The CDR3 length is 14 residues. Germline CDR1 and CDR2: SQVTM and ANQGSEA. The CDR3 region is CSVGAGPLNYGYTF.

The rearrangement joins TRBV12-3 or TRBV12-4 to TRBJ2-6; TCRdb lists TRBD1, though no DNA is available to test this call. The CDR3 covers 13 residues. Here the CDR3 reads CASSPGVANVLTF.

V gene TRBV3-1 combines with J gene TRBJ2-7. The length of the CDR3 is 13 residues. The germline gives CDR1 LGHDT, CDR2 YNNKEL (reference sequence). The CDR3 region is CASSQTGVYEQYF.

V is TRBV15 and J is TRBJ2-5; as DNA is missing, the TRBD2 call by TCRdb cannot be tested. Per the germline V gene, CDR1 is LNHNV and CDR2 is YYDKDF (reference sequence). The CDR3 spans 15 residues. CDR3 loop: CATSREGSGGETQYF.

The chain couples TRBV11-2 to TRBJ2-1; without DNA, the TCRdb call of TRBD2 cannot be checked. CDR3 length: 12 residues. Germline CDR1 SGHAT, CDR2 FQNNGV. The CDR3 spells CASSLSPNEQFF.

The chain has TRBV5-1 and TRBJ1-6. The CDR3 totals 18 residues. The germline V gene has CDR1 SGHRS and CDR2 YFSETQ. This chain's CDR3 is CASSLMGRPTSYNSPLHF.

The chain employs TRBV29-1 and TRBJ2-2. This CDR3 is built from 15 residues. CDR1 is SQVTM and CDR2 is ANQGSEA in the germline V gene. CDR3: CSVEDRGYNSGELFF.

The rearrangement joins TRBV12-3 or TRBV12-4 to TRBJ2-3. This CDR3 region has 13 residues. CDR3 residues: CASSLQTTDTQYF.